Below are 2 T cell receptor beta chains sequenced from a single sample in a study of cytomegalovirus exposure and HLA in healthy donors. Primers for the PCR totalled 60 Vbeta and 13 Jbeta. TCRdb's copy holds only in-frame clones and misses some; the assay was immunoSEQ multiplex PCR. The sample has 100,000 to 150,000 clones, around three quarters seen once; the top ten hold about 3.3%. Sequencing was carried out using PBMCs. These receptors were collected from a woman in her forties or fifties in good health and CMV-seronegative.

The chain links TRBV4-1 to TRBJ2-1; D gene unclear. V lost 3 bases and J 2 bases, leaving 8 bases between the germline ends. There are 14 residues in the CDR3. From germline, CDR1 is MGHRA and CDR2 YSYEKL. CDR3 DNA sequence: TGCGCCAGCAGCCACCCGAGCCCCTACAATGAGCAGTTCTTC. It codes for CASSHPSPYNEQFF.

V gene TRBV28 combines with J gene TRBJ2-1; 8 positions match TRBD1. With 1 base clipped from V and 12 bases from J, the junction kept 8 bases outside the gene matches. In germline, CDR1 is MDHEN, CDR2 SYDVKM. The CDR3 covers 14 residues. CDR3 amino acids: CASSLFGQGRWQFF. The CDR3 nucleotides are TGTGCCAGCAGTTTATTCGGACAGGGAAGATGGCAGTTCTTC.